Below, one TCR beta chain is given with its context. The antigen remains undetermined. The record originates from a study of cytomegalovirus exposure and HLA in healthy donors. 60 Vbeta and 13 Jbeta primers were used in PCR. Sequencing was performed with immunoSEQ multiplex PCR; in TCRdb, only in-frame clones are kept and a portion is missing. The sample lists under 150,000 clones; 75% to 90% were seen once. Points from the study as a whole: Later genetic work tied a missense DCLRE1C variant to beta-chain V and J trimming.

The CDR3 consists of 14 residues. V was clipped by 6 bases and J by 4 bases; unmatched bases: 5. CDR1 is SNHLY, CDR2 FYNNEI, per germline. The J gene is TRBJ1-1, the V gene TRBV2; 10 nucleotides align to TRBD1. Material for sequencing was PBMCs. The clonotype was recovered from a woman aged 35 to 49 in good health and CMV-seropositive. The CDR3 loop reads CASRRTGGITEAFF. The CDR3 region has the DNA TGTGCCAGCAGGAGGACAGGGGGTATCACTGAAGCTTTCTTT. The full variable domain, rest sourced from reference TRBV2 and TRBJ1-1, is EPEVTQTPSHQVTQMGQEVILRCVPISNHLYFYWYRQILGQKVEFLVSFYNNEISEKSEIFDDQFSVERPDGSNFTLKIRSTKLEDSAMYFCASRRTGGITEAFFGQGTRLTVV.